These T cell receptor beta chains were read from a single sample in a study of cytomegalovirus exposure and HLA in healthy donors. TCRdb's table, derived via immunoSEQ multiplex PCR, lists solely in-frame clones and lacks some. The data show about 160,000 clones, approximately 90% seen once. Sequenced sample: PBMCs. The receptors were gathered from a woman aged 25 to 39 in good health and CMV-seronegative. Both conserved end residues are part of each CDR3. Each record gives: D gene, V gene, clone size, J gene, CDR3 protein, CDR3 DNA. A D gene is named only where the DNA matches it firmly. Clone size is not always given. Where it is, it says once, few, many or a class for expanded clones.

D gene: TRBD1; V gene: TRBV5-1; clone size: NA; J gene: TRBJ2-7; CDR3 protein: CASSPSPLTGAYEQYF; CDR3 DNA: TGCGCCAGCAGCCCAAGCCCCCTTACAGGGGCCTACGAGCAGTACTTC
D gene: NA; V gene: TRBV9; clone size: NA; J gene: TRBJ2-3; CDR3 protein: CASSVVSLTDTQYF; CDR3 DNA: TGTGCCAGCAGCGTAGTTTCTCTCACAGATACGCAGTATTTT
D gene: NA; V gene: TRBV30; clone size: NA; J gene: TRBJ1-1; CDR3 protein: CAWSGGPKNTEAFF; CDR3 DNA: TGTGCCTGGTCCGGGGGGCCAAAGAACACTGAAGCTTTCTTT
D gene: NA; V gene: TRBV5-4; clone size: NA; J gene: TRBJ2-2; CDR3 protein: CASSLGGTGGELFF; CDR3 DNA: TGTGCCAGCAGCTTAGGAGGGACGGGCGGGGAGCTGTTTTTT
D gene: NA; V gene: TRBV28; clone size: NA; J gene: TRBJ1-5; CDR3 protein: CASSKGDNQPQHF; CDR3 DNA: TGTGCCAGCAGCAAGGGGGACAATCAGCCCCAGCATTTT
D gene: NA; V gene: TRBV7-2; clone size: NA; J gene: TRBJ1-1; CDR3 protein: CASNLDGNTFTEAFF; CDR3 DNA: TGTGCCAGCAACCTAGACGGCAATACCTTCACTGAAGCTTTCTTT
D gene: NA; V gene: TRBV13; clone size: once; J gene: TRBJ1-2; CDR3 protein: CASSLGGSYGYTF; CDR3 DNA: TGTGCCAGCAGCTTAGGTGGCAGTTATGGCTACACCTTC
D gene: NA; V gene: TRBV29-1; clone size: NA; J gene: TRBJ1-3; CDR3 protein: CSVTSPEDSGNTIYF; CDR3 DNA: TGCAGCGTTACCTCCCCGGAGGACTCTGGAAACACCATATATTTT
D gene: NA; V gene: TRBV18; clone size: NA; J gene: TRBJ2-7; CDR3 protein: CASSPRKITYEQYF; CDR3 DNA: TGTGCCAGCTCACCGAGAAAAATCACCTACGAGCAGTACTTC
D gene: TRBD2; V gene: TRBV27; clone size: NA; J gene: TRBJ2-5; CDR3 protein: CASSQSSGRTPRETQYF; CDR3 DNA: TGTGCCAGCAGTCAATCTAGCGGGAGGACCCCTAGGGAGACCCAGTACTTC
D gene: TRBD2; V gene: TRBV19; clone size: NA; J gene: TRBJ2-1; CDR3 protein: CASRGSSYNEQFF; CDR3 DNA: TGTGCCAGCCGCGGGAGCTCCTACAATGAGCAGTTCTTC
D gene: TRBD2; V gene: TRBV5-4; clone size: once; J gene: TRBJ2-5; CDR3 protein: CASSRTGTSGLQETQYF; CDR3 DNA: TGTGCCAGCAGCAGAACCGGGACTAGCGGGCTTCAAGAGACCCAGTACTTC
D gene: NA; V gene: TRBV7-2; clone size: NA; J gene: TRBJ1-5; CDR3 protein: CASSRAGGRDQPQHF; CDR3 DNA: TGTGCCAGCAGCCGGGCTGGAGGGAGGGATCAGCCCCAGCATTTT
D gene: NA; V gene: TRBV18; clone size: NA; J gene: TRBJ1-2; CDR3 protein: CASSPGQRNFNYGYTF; CDR3 DNA: TGTGCCAGCTCACCAGGGCAGAGAAACTTTAACTATGGCTACACCTTC
D gene: TRBD1; V gene: TRBV6-6; clone size: few; J gene: TRBJ1-5; CDR3 protein: CASSSGGGQPQHF; CDR3 DNA: TGTGCCAGCAGCTCAGGGGGCGGTCAGCCCCAGCATTTT
D gene: NA; V gene: TRBV5-1; clone size: NA; J gene: TRBJ1-1; CDR3 protein: CASSILGSGRGAPNTEAFF; CDR3 DNA: TGCGCCAGCAGCATCCTAGGTTCGGGCCGGGGGGCCCCGAACACTGAAGCTTTCTTT
D gene: TRBD2; V gene: TRBV25-1; clone size: NA; J gene: TRBJ2-1; CDR3 protein: CASSESSGGNNEQFF; CDR3 DNA: TGTGCCAGCAGTGAATCTAGCGGGGGGAACAATGAGCAGTTCTTC
D gene: NA; V gene: TRBV11-3; clone size: NA; J gene: TRBJ2-2; CDR3 protein: CASSSRGTGELFF; CDR3 DNA: TGTGCCAGCAGCTCCAGGGGAACCGGGGAGCTGTTTTTT
D gene: TRBD1; V gene: TRBV7-9; clone size: NA; J gene: TRBJ1-1; CDR3 protein: CASSLTGVRAEAFF; CDR3 DNA: TGTGCCAGCAGCCTTACAGGGGTTCGGGCTGAAGCTTTCTTT
D gene: NA; V gene: TRBV6-5; clone size: NA; J gene: TRBJ1-3; CDR3 protein: CASSGLPSGNTIYF; CDR3 DNA: TGTGCCAGCAGTGGGCTACCCTCTGGAAACACCATATATTTT
D gene: NA; V gene: TRBV7-8; clone size: once; J gene: TRBJ2-2; CDR3 protein: CASSFRRGESGELFF; CDR3 DNA: TGTGCCAGCAGCTTCCGCAGGGGAGAGAGCGGGGAGCTGTTTTTT
D gene: NA; V gene: TRBV5-1; clone size: NA; J gene: TRBJ2-7; CDR3 protein: CASKLTGSSYEQYF; CDR3 DNA: TGCGCCAGCAAGCTAACGGGTAGCTCCTACGAGCAGTACTTC
D gene: NA; V gene: TRBV29-1; clone size: NA; J gene: TRBJ1-1; CDR3 protein: CSLRTAYENTEAFF; CDR3 DNA: TGCAGCCTACGGACAGCCTACGAGAACACTGAAGCTTTCTTT
D gene: TRBD1; V gene: TRBV19; clone size: once; J gene: TRBJ1-5; CDR3 protein: CASSQGTVNQPQHF; CDR3 DNA: TGTGCCAGTAGTCAAGGGACAGTTAATCAGCCCCAGCATTTT
D gene: TRBD2; V gene: TRBV13; clone size: once; J gene: TRBJ2-4; CDR3 protein: CASSLWGRDIQYF; CDR3 DNA: TGTGCCAGCAGCTTGTGGGGGAGGGACATTCAGTACTTC
D gene: TRBD1; V gene: TRBV4-1; clone size: NA; J gene: TRBJ1-3; CDR3 protein: CASSQAGQARGFSSGNTIYF; CDR3 DNA: TGCGCCAGCAGCCAAGCGGGACAGGCCCGGGGGTTCAGCTCTGGAAACACCATATATTTT
D gene: TRBD1; V gene: TRBV9; clone size: NA; J gene: TRBJ2-1; CDR3 protein: CASSSPRTGGAYNEQFF; CDR3 DNA: TGTGCCAGCAGCTCCCCCCGGACAGGGGGCGCCTACAATGAGCAGTTCTTC
D gene: TRBD1; V gene: TRBV6-1; clone size: NA; J gene: TRBJ2-7; CDR3 protein: CASTLGQGLDEQYF; CDR3 DNA: TGTGCCAGCACCCTAGGACAGGGCCTCGACGAGCAGTACTTC
D gene: NA; V gene: TRBV2; clone size: NA; J gene: TRBJ2-7; CDR3 protein: CASRSSRSSYEQYF; CDR3 DNA: TGTGCCAGCAGGAGTAGCCGGAGCTCCTACGAGCAGTACTTC
D gene: TRBD2; V gene: TRBV29-1; clone size: NA; J gene: TRBJ2-1; CDR3 protein: CSVEWLAGGTDEQFF; CDR3 DNA: TGCAGCGTTGAATGGTTGGCGGGGGGGACCGATGAGCAGTTCTTC
D gene: TRBD1; V gene: TRBV27; clone size: NA; J gene: TRBJ2-1; CDR3 protein: CASSFNIRTGKQFF; CDR3 DNA: TGTGCCAGCAGTTTCAACATCCGGACAGGAAAGCAGTTCTTC
D gene: NA; V gene: TRBV4-3; clone size: NA; J gene: TRBJ1-1; CDR3 protein: CASSRAQGSPEAFF; CDR3 DNA: TGCGCCAGCAGCCGTGCCCAGGGGTCCCCTGAAGCTTTCTTT
D gene: NA; V gene: TRBV12-5; clone size: few; J gene: TRBJ2-1; CDR3 protein: CASGLRESTDEQFF; CDR3 DNA: TGTGCTAGTGGTTTGCGGGAGAGCACCGATGAGCAGTTCTTC
D gene: NA; V gene: TRBV2; clone size: NA; J gene: TRBJ2-7; CDR3 protein: CASISGGSTYEQYF; CDR3 DNA: TGTGCCAGCATATCTGGCGGGTCCACCTACGAGCAGTACTTC
D gene: TRBD1; V gene: TRBV7-8; clone size: NA; J gene: TRBJ1-1; CDR3 protein: CASSAQTGVNAEAFF; CDR3 DNA: TGTGCCAGCAGCGCCCAGACAGGGGTCAACGCTGAAGCTTTCTTT
D gene: NA; V gene: TRBV4-2; clone size: NA; J gene: TRBJ2-2; CDR3 protein: CASSQESGGELFF; CDR3 DNA: TGTGCCAGCAGCCAAGAGTCCGGCGGGGAGCTGTTTTTT
D gene: TRBD1; V gene: TRBV6-5; clone size: NA; J gene: TRBJ2-5; CDR3 protein: CASNRDRAQETQYF; CDR3 DNA: TGTGCCAGCAACCGGGACAGGGCGCAAGAGACCCAGTACTTC
D gene: TRBD2; V gene: TRBV27; clone size: once; J gene: TRBJ2-1; CDR3 protein: CASSFLAGVFNEQFF; CDR3 DNA: TGTGCCAGCAGTTTCCTAGCGGGAGTGTTCAATGAGCAGTTCTTC
D gene: NA; V gene: TRBV10-1; clone size: few; J gene: TRBJ1-1; CDR3 protein: CASSIDESGPKTEAFF; CDR3 DNA: TGCGCCAGCAGTATTGACGAGTCGGGTCCCAAAACTGAAGCTTTCTTT
D gene: NA; V gene: TRBV29-1; clone size: NA; J gene: TRBJ2-1; CDR3 protein: CSVSGYNEQFF; CDR3 DNA: TGCAGCGTTTCAGGGTACAATGAGCAGTTCTTC
D gene: TRBD1; V gene: TRBV25-1; clone size: few; J gene: TRBJ2-2; CDR3 protein: CASSGQGRTGELFF; CDR3 DNA: TGTGCCAGCAGTGGACAGGGGCGCACCGGGGAGCTGTTTTTT
D gene: TRBD1; V gene: TRBV19; clone size: NA; J gene: TRBJ2-7; CDR3 protein: CASSIFGTGGYEQYF; CDR3 DNA: TGTGCCAGTAGTATTTTTGGGACAGGGGGCTACGAGCAGTACTTC
D gene: TRBD1; V gene: TRBV28; clone size: NA; J gene: TRBJ2-1; CDR3 protein: CASSPPPGQGVYEQFF; CDR3 DNA: TGTGCCAGCAGCCCTCCCCCGGGACAGGGTGTCTATGAGCAGTTCTTC
D gene: TRBD1; V gene: TRBV4-2; clone size: NA; J gene: TRBJ1-5; CDR3 protein: CASSQVGTGLGNQPQHF; CDR3 DNA: TGTGCCAGCAGCCAAGTGGGGACAGGGCTTGGCAATCAGCCCCAGCATTTT
D gene: TRBD1; V gene: TRBV10-2; clone size: once; J gene: TRBJ1-3; CDR3 protein: CASRLDRAGNTIYF; CDR3 DNA: TGCGCCAGCAGACTGGACAGGGCTGGAAACACCATATATTTT
D gene: TRBD1; V gene: TRBV7-9; clone size: NA; J gene: TRBJ2-7; CDR3 protein: CASSLTGGSPYEQYF; CDR3 DNA: TGTGCCAGCAGCTTAACAGGGGGGTCTCCCTACGAGCAGTACTTC
D gene: NA; V gene: TRBV5-1; clone size: NA; J gene: TRBJ2-5; CDR3 protein: CASSLTGPETQYF; CDR3 DNA: TGCGCCAGCAGCTTGACAGGTCCCGAGACCCAGTACTTC
D gene: TRBD2; V gene: TRBV6-1; clone size: NA; J gene: TRBJ2-1; CDR3 protein: CASSEALLAGVNEQFF; CDR3 DNA: TGTGCCAGCAGTGAAGCGCTGCTAGCGGGAGTAAATGAGCAGTTCTTC
D gene: TRBD2; V gene: TRBV19; clone size: NA; J gene: TRBJ2-1; CDR3 protein: CASSIYGGASYNEQFF; CDR3 DNA: TGTGCCAGTAGTATCTACGGGGGGGCCTCCTACAATGAGCAGTTCTTC
D gene: TRBD2; V gene: TRBV4-1; clone size: NA; J gene: TRBJ2-3; CDR3 protein: CASSSGTSGGESTDTQYF; CDR3 DNA: TGCGCCAGCAGTTCCGGGACTAGCGGGGGCGAGAGCACAGATACGCAGTATTTT
D gene: TRBD2; V gene: TRBV6-5; clone size: NA; J gene: TRBJ2-3; CDR3 protein: CASSYGSGGAGTQYF; CDR3 DNA: TGTGCCAGCAGTTACGGGAGCGGGGGGGCCGGTACGCAGTATTTT
D gene: TRBD1; V gene: TRBV5-1; clone size: NA; J gene: TRBJ2-7; CDR3 protein: CASSSDRASYEQYF; CDR3 DNA: TGCGCCAGCAGCTCTGACAGGGCATCCTACGAGCAGTACTTC
D gene: NA; V gene: TRBV5-4; clone size: NA; J gene: TRBJ2-2; CDR3 protein: CASSQGETGELFF; CDR3 DNA: TGTGCCAGCAGTCAAGGGGAAACCGGGGAGCTGTTTTTT
D gene: TRBD2; V gene: TRBV7-6; clone size: NA; J gene: TRBJ2-5; CDR3 protein: CASNPAGGMAQYF; CDR3 DNA: TGTGCCAGCAACCCAGCGGGAGGGATGGCCCAGTACTTC
D gene: TRBD2; V gene: TRBV5-1; clone size: NA; J gene: TRBJ2-1; CDR3 protein: CASSLPAGGRSSYNEQFF; CDR3 DNA: TGCGCCAGCAGCTTGCCAGCGGGGGGGCGAAGCTCCTACAATGAGCAGTTCTTC